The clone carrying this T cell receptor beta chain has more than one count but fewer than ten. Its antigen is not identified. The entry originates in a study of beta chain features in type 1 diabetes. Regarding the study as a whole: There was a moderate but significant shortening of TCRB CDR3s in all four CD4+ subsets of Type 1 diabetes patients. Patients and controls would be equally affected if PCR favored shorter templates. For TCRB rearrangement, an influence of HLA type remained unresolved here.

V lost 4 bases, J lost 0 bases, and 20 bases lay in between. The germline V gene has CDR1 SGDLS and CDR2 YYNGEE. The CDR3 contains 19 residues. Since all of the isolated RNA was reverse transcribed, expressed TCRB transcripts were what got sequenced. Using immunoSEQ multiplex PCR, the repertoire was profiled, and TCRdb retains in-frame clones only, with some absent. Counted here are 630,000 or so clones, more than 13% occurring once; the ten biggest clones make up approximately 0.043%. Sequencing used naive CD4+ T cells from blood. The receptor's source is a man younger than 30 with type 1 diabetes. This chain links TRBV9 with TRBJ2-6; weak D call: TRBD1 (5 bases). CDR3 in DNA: TGTGCCAGCAGCCCTAGGGTAGGGGTTTGGGGCTCTGGGGCCAACGTCCTGACTTTC. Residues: CASSPRVGVWGSGANVLTF.